This T cell receptor beta chain originates from a study of beta chain features in type 1 diabetes. Broader study findings: Reduced insertions and increased deletions marked VDJ junctions in type 1 diabetes patients. Significant though moderate, a shortening of TCRB CDR3s appeared in all four CD4+ subsets of Type 1 diabetes patients.

This clone was observed a few times. Its antigen is unknown. Reverse transcription of all isolated RNA meant that expressed TCRB transcripts were sequenced. Roughly 3.4 million reads per sample on average were obtained from naive, central memory and regulatory T cell samples. Only in-frame clones appear in the TCRdb table, and some are missing; sequencing was by immunoSEQ multiplex PCR. Altogether 95,000 to 150,000 clones are present, about a sixth being singletons, with the ten largest covering approximately 2.3%. One heparinised draw of blood, averaging about 120 mL, came from each donor. By way of CD45RO/CCR7/CD25/CD127/CD95/CD27, the CD4+ regulatory, stem cell-like memory, central memory and naive cells were sorted. This CDR3 comprises 14 residues. Germline CDR1 reads SNHLY; CDR2 reads FYNNEI. Trimming took 6 bases from V and 9 from J; bases not matched to a gene: 10.

This TCR was recovered from a man aged 30-40 years with type 1 diabetes. The V call is TRBV2, the J call TRBJ1-5, with 8 bases identical to TRBD1. Sequenced input: central memory CD4+ T cells from blood. CDR3 protein: CASRGTGGEGPQHF. CDR3 nucleotides: TGTGCCAGCAGGGGGACAGGCGGTGAGGGGCCCCAGCATTTT.